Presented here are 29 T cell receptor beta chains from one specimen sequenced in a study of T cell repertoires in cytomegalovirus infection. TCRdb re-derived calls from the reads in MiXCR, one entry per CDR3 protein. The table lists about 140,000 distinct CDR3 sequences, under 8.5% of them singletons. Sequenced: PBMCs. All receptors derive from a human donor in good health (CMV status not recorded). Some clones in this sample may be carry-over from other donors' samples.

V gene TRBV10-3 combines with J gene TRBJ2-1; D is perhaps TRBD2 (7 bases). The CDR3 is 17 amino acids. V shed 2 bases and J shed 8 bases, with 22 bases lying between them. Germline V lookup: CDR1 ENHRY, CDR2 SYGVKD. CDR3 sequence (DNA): TGTGCCATCAGTGAGACGTCTCGAGGGGGGGCTTCTGATGAGCAGTTCTTC. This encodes CAISETSRGGASDEQFF.

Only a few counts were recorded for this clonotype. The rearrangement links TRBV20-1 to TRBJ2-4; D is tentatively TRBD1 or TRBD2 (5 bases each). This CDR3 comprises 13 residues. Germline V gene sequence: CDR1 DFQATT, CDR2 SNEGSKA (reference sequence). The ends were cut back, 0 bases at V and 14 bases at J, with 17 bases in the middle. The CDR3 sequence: CSARDSLGAGEYF. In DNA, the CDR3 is TGCAGTGCTAGAGACTCCCTCGGGGCTGGAGAGTACTTC.

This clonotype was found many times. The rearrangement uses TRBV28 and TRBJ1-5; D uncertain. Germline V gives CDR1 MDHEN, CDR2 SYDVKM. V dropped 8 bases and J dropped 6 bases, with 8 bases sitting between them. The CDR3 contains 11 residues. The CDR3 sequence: CASGRRQPQHF. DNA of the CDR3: TGTGCCAGCGGTCGCCGTCAGCCCCAGCATTTT. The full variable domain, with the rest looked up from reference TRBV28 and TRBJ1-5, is DVKVTQSSRYLVKRTGEKVFLECVQDMDHENMFWYRQDPGLGLRLIYFSYDVKMKEKGDIPEGYSVSREKKERFSLILESASTNQTSMYLCASGRRQPQHFGDGTRLSIL.

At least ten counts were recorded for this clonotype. CDR3 sequence: CASSSLQGAGEQYF. CDR3 nucleotides: TGTGCCAGCAGTTCCTTACAGGGGGCGGGGGAGCAGTACTTC. The chain recombines TRBV12-3 or TRBV12-4 with TRBJ2-7; 9 positions match TRBD1. Trimming at V came to 4 bases and at J to 7 bases, leaving 8 bases not matched to a gene. The CDR3 is 14 amino acids.

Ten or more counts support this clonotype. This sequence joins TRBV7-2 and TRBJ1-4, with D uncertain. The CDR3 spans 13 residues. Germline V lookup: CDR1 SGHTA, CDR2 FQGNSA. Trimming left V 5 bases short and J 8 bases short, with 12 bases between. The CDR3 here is CASSIDWGEKLFF. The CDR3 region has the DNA TGTGCCAGCAGCATTGACTGGGGAGAAAAACTGTTTTTT.

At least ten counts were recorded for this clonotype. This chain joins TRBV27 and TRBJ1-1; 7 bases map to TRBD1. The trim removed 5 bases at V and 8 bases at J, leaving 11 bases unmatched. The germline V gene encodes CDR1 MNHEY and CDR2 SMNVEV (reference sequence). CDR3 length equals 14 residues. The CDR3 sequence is CASSNLMNRGEAFF. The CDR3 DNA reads TGTGCCAGCAGTAACCTAATGAACAGGGGCGAAGCTTTCTTT.

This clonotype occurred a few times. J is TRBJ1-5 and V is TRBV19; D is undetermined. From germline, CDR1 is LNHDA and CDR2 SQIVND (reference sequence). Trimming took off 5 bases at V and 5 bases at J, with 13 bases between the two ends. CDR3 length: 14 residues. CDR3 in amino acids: CASSGETGYQPQHF. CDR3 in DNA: TGTGCCAGTAGTGGAGAGACTGGGTATCAGCCCCAGCATTTT.

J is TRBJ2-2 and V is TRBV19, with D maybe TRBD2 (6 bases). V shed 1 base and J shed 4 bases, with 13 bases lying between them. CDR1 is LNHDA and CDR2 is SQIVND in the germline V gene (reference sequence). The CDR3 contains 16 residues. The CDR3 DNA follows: TGTGCCAGTAGTATAGGTAGGACTAAGCTCACCGGGGAGCTGTTTTTT. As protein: CASSIGRTKLTGELFF.

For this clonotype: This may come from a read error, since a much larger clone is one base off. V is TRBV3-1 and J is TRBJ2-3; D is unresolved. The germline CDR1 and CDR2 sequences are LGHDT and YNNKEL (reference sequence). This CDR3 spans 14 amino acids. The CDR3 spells CASGQDASIRNHFF. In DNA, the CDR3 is TGTGCCAGCGGCCAAGATGCCAGTATTCGGAATCACTTTTTT.

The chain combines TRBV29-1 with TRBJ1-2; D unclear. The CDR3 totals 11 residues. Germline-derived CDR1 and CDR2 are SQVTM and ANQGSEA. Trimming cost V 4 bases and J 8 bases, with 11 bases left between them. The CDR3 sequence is CSVVLVRGYTF. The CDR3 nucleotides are TGCAGCGTTGTTCTGGTCCGGGGCTACACCTTC.

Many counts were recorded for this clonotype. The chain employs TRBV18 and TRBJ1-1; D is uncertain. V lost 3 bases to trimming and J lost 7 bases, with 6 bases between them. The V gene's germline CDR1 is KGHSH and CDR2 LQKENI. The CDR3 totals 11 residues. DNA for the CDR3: TGTGCCAGCTCACCCCTCTATGAAGCTTTCTTT. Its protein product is CASSPLYEAFF.

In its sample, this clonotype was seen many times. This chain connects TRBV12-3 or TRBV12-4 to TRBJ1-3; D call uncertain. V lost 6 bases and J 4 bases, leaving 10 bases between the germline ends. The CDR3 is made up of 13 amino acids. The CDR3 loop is CASSPGQGNTIYF. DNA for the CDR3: TGTGCCAGCAGCCCTGGTCAAGGAAACACCATATATTTT.

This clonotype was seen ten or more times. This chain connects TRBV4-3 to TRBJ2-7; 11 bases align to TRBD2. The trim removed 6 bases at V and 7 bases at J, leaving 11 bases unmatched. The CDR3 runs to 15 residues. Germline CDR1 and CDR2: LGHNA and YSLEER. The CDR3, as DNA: TGCGCCAGCAGACTTGGACTAGCGGGCTCTGGGGAGCAGTACTTC. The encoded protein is CASRLGLAGSGEQYF.

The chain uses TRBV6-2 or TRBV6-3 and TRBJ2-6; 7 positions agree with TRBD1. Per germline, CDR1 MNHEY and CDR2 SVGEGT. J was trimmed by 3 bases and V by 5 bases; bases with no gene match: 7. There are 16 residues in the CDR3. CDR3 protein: CASSPTGVVGANVLTF. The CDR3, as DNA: TGTGCCAGCAGTCCCACAGGGGTTGTTGGGGCCAACGTCCTGACTTTC.

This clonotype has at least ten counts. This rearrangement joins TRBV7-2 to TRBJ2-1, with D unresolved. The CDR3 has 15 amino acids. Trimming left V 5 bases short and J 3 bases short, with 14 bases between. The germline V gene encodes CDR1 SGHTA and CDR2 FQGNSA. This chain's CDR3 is CASSLRTRGYNEQFF. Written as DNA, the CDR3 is TGTGCCAGCAGCCTCCGGACCCGAGGCTACAATGAGCAGTTCTTC.

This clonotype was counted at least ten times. CDR3 in DNA: TGTGCCAGCAGCTTCCTGGGGAGCTCTGGAAACACCATATATTTT. The encoded protein is CASSFLGSSGNTIYF. The chain combines TRBV7-9 with TRBJ1-3, with unresolved D. The V gene's germline CDR1 is SEHNR and CDR2 FQNEAQ (reference sequence). V gave up 3 bases and J gave up 0 bases, with 9 bases separating them. The CDR3 sequence is 15 residues long.

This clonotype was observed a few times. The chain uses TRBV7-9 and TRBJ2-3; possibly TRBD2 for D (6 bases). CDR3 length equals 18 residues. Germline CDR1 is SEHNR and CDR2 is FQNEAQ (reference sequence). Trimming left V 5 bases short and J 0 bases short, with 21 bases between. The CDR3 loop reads CASSPRGLWTTSTDTQYF. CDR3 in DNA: TGTGCCAGCAGCCCTCGAGGCTTGTGGACTACTAGCACAGATACGCAGTATTTT.

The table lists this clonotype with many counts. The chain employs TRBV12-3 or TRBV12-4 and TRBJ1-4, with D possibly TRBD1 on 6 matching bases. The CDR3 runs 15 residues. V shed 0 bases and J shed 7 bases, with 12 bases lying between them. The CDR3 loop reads CASSLAAGEAEKLFF. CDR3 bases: TGTGCCAGCAGTTTAGCCGCAGGGGAGGCTGAAAAACTGTTTTTT.

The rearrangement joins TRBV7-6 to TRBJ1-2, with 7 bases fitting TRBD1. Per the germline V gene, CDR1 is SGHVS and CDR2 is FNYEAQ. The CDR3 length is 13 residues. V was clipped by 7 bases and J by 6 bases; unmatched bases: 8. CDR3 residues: CASIFRQGDGYTF. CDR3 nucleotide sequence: TGTGCCAGCATCTTCCGTCAGGGGGATGGCTACACCTTC.

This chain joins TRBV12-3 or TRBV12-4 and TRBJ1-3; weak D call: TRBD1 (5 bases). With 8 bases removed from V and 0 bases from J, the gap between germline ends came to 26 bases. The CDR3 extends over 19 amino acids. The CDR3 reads CASRPSGGTHASSGNTIYF. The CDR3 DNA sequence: TGTGCCAGCCGACCTTCGGGCGGGACTCATGCGAGCTCTGGAAACACCATATATTTT.

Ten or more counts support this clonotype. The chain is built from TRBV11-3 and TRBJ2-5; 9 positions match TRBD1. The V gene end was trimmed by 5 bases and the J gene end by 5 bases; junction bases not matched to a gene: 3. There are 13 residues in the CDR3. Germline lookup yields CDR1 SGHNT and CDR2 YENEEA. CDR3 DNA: TGTGCCAGCAGCCCAGGACAGGGGGAGACCCAGTACTTC. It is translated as CASSPGQGETQYF.

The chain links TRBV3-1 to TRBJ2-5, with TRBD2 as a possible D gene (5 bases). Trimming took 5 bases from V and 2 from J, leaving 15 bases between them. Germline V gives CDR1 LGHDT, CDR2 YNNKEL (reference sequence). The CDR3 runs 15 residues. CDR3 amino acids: CASSETGITQETQYF. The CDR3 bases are TGTGCCAGCAGCGAGACGGGGATTACTCAAGAGACCCAGTACTTC.

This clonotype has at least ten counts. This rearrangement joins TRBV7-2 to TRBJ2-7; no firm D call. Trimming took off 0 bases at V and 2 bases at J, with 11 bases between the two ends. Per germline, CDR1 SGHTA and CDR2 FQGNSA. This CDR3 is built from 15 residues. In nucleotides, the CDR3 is TGTGCCAGCAGCTTAGCGGGATCAGAGACCTACGAGCAGTACTTC. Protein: CASSLAGSETYEQYF. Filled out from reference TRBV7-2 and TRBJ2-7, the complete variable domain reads GAGVSQSPSNKVTEKGKDVELRCDPISGHTALYWYRQSLGQGLEFLIYFQGNSAPDKSGLPSDRFSAERTGGSVSTLTIQRTQQEDSAVYLCASSLAGSETYEQYFGPGTRLTVT.

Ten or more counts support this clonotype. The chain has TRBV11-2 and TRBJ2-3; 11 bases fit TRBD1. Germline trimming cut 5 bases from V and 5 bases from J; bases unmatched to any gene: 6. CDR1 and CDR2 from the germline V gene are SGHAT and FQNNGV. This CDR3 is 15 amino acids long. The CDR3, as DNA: TGTGCCAGCAGCCCCGGACAGGGGGCAGGAGATACGCAGTATTTT. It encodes CASSPGQGAGDTQYF.

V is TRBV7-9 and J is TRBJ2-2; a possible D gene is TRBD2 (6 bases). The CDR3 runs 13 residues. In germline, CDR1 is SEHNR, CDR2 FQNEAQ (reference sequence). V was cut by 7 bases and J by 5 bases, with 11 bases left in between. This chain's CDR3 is CASMEGMTGELFF. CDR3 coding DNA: TGTGCCAGCATGGAGGGAATGACCGGGGAGCTGTTTTTT. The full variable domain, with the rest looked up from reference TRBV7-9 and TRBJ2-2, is DTGVSQNPRHKITKRGQNVTFRCDPISEHNRLYWYRQTLGQGPEFLTYFQNEAQLEKSRLLSDRFSAERPKGSFSTLEIQRTEQGDSAMYLCASMEGMTGELFFGEGSRLTVL.

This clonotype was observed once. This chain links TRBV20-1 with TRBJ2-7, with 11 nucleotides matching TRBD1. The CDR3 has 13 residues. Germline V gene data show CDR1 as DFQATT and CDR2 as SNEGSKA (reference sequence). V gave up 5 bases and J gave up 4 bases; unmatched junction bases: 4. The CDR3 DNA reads TGCAGTGCTGGCGGGACAGGGGGGTACGAGCAGTACTTC. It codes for CSAGGTGGYEQYF.

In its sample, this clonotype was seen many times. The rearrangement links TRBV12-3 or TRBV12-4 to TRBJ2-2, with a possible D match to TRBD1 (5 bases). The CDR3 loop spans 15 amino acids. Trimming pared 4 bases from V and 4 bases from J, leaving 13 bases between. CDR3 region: CASSSRARGTGELFF. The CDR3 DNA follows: TGTGCCAGCAGTTCCAGGGCTAGGGGCACCGGGGAGCTGTTTTTT.

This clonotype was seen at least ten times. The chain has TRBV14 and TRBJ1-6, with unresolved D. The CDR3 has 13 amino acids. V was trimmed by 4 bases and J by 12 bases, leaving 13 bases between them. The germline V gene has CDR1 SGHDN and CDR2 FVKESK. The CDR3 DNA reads TGTGCCAGCAGCCTCCCCTCAGGACGACCCCTCCACTTT. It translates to CASSLPSGRPLHF.

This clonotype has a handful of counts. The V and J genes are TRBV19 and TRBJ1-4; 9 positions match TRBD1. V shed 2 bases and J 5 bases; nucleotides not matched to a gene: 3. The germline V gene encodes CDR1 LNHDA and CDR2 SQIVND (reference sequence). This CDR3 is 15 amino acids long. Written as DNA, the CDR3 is TGTGCCAGTAGTATAAGCGGGACAGGGAATGAAAAACTGTTTTTT. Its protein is CASSISGTGNEKLFF. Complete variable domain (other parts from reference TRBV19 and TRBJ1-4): DGGITQSPKYLFRKEGQNVTLSCEQNLNHDAMYWYRQDPGQGLRLIYYSQIVNDFQKGDIAEGYSVSREKKESFPLTVTSAQKNPTAFYLCASSISGTGNEKLFFGSGTQLSVL.